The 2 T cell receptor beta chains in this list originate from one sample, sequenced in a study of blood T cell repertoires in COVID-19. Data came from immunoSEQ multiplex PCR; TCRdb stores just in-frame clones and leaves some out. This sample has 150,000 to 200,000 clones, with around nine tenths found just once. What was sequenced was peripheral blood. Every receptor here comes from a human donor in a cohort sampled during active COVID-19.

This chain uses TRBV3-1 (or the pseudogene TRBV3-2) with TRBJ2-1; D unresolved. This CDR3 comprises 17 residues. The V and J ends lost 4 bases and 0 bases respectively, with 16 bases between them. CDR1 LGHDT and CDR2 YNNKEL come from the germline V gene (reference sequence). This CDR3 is CASSPILGRSSYNEQFF. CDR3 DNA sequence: TGTGCCAGCAGCCCGATCCTAGGTCGGAGCTCCTACAATGAGCAGTTCTTC.

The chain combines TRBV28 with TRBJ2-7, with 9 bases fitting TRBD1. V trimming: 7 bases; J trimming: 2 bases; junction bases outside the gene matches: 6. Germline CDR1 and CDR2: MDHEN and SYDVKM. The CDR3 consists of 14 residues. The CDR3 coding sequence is TGTGCCAGCACCTCCGGACAGGGGACCTACGAGCAGTACTTC. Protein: CASTSGQGTYEQYF.